The clone carrying this T cell receptor beta chain was counted many times. The data are from a study of tumor and adjacent non-tumor tissue in lung cancer. Trimming at V came to 4 bases and at J to 5 bases, leaving 5 bases not matched to a gene. The CDR3 runs 13 residues. The germline gives CDR1 SGHNT, CDR2 YYREEE (reference sequence). TCRbeta libraries were built with three rounds of nested PCR, modified from ARM-PCR. TCRdb processed the multiplex PCR reads anew with MiXCR; each CDR3 protein has one entry. The sample shows tens of thousands of distinct CDR3 sequences, around 62% of them seen only once. This sample's RNA came from whole unsorted tissue. This non-tumor lung sample came from over 3 cm beyond the tumor edge.

The clonotype originates from a woman aged 40 to 50 with non-small cell lung cancer. The specimen sequenced was distant non-tumor lung tissue. The rearrangement joins TRBV5-4 to TRBJ2-5, with 7 bases lining up with TRBD1. The CDR3 here is CASSRGLEETQYF. The CDR3 DNA reads TGTGCCAGCAGCAGGGGGCTCGAGGAGACCCAGTACTTC. Full variable domain (remainder filled in from reference TRBV5-4 and TRBJ2-5): ETGVTQSPTHLIKTRGQQVTLRCSSQSGHNTVSWYQQALGQGPQFIFQYYREEENGRGNFPPRFSGLQFPNYSSELNVNALELDDSALYLCASSRGLEETQYFGPGTRLLVL.